This is a list of T cell receptor beta chains from one sample in a study of cytomegalovirus exposure and HLA in healthy donors. The method was immunoSEQ multiplex PCR; TCRdb's version includes in-frame clones alone and lacks a portion of them. The table has fewer than 150,000 clones, about 77% seen once; the top ten hold around 5.8%. Sequencing used PBMCs. The receptor source for this set is a woman aged 25 to 45 in good health and CMV-seropositive. Each CDR3 is given with its conserved first and last residue. The order of the fields is CDR3 protein, CDR3 DNA, clone size, J gene, V gene, D gene, CDR3 length. A D gene is named only where the DNA matches it firmly. The listing skips clone size in some rows; elsewhere it reads once, few, many or a size class.

CRGDNNYGYTF	TGCAGGGGGGACAATAACTATGGCTACACCTTC	.	TRBJ1-2	TRBV29-1	.	11
CASSLVNIQAGYTF	TGTGCCAGCAGCTTAGTCAATATCCAGGCTGGCTACACCTTC	.	TRBJ1-2	TRBV7-8	.	14
CAIARTEAYEQYF	TGTGCCATCGCCCGGACAGAGGCCTACGAGCAGTACTTC	once	TRBJ2-7	TRBV10-3	.	13
CASSLDRGPEKLFF	TGTGCCAGCAGCTTGGACAGGGGGCCGGAAAAACTGTTTTTT	.	TRBJ1-4	TRBV28	TRBD1	14
CASSQLGQETQYF	TGTGCCAGCAGTCAACTAGGCCAAGAGACCCAGTACTTC	.	TRBJ2-5	TRBV2	.	13
CASSRDRYSTNEKLFF	TGTGCCAGCAGCAGGGACAGATACTCAACTAATGAAAAACTGTTTTTT	once	TRBJ1-4	TRBV5-6	TRBD1	16
CASKRKSTDTQYF	TGTGCCAGCAAGCGGAAGAGCACAGATACGCAGTATTTT	once	TRBJ2-3	TRBV25-1	.	13
CASVKTGLNTEAFF	TGTGCCAGCGTAAAAACAGGGTTGAACACTGAAGCTTTCTTT	.	TRBJ1-1	TRBV18	.	14
CASSPIGPRGYGYTF	TGTGCCAGCTCACCAATCGGACCGAGAGGGTATGGCTACACCTTC	.	TRBJ1-2	TRBV18	.	15
CASSADWMNTEAFF	TGTGCCAGCAGTGCGGACTGGATGAACACTGAAGCTTTCTTT	medium-sized	TRBJ1-1	TRBV6-1	.	14
CASSAEGNTIYF	TGTGCCAGTAGTGCCGAGGGAAACACCATATATTTT	.	TRBJ1-3	TRBV19	.	12
CASSDPGEGVSSNEQFF	TGTGCCAGCAGCGATCCGGGTGAGGGAGTTAGCTCAAATGAGCAGTTCTTC	once	TRBJ2-1	TRBV2	.	17
CASSHSNTEAFF	TGTGCCAGCAGTCACTCAAACACTGAAGCTTTCTTT	.	TRBJ1-1	TRBV7-9	.	12
CASSGTGDFDQPQHF	TGTGCCAGCAGTGGTACAGGGGATTTTGATCAGCCCCAGCATTTT	.	TRBJ1-5	TRBV6-1	TRBD1	15
CASSPDRGTEAFF	TGTGCCAGCAGTCCAGACAGGGGCACTGAAGCTTTCTTT	.	TRBJ1-1	TRBV6-6	TRBD1	13
CASSIGLAGGETQYF	TGTGCCAGTAGTATTGGTCTAGCGGGAGGAGAGACCCAGTACTTC	.	TRBJ2-5	TRBV19	TRBD2	15
CASSPFRQETARGYTF	TGTGCCAGCAGCCCCTTCCGTCAGGAAACAGCTCGTGGCTACACCTTC	.	TRBJ1-2	TRBV14	.	16
CASKRRDRDESTEAFF	TGTGCCAGCAAGAGAAGGGACAGGGATGAGAGCACTGAAGCTTTCTTT	.	TRBJ1-1	TRBV6-4	TRBD1	16
CASSESPGTYSGNTIYF	TGTGCCAGCAGTGAATCCCCAGGCACCTACTCTGGAAACACCATATATTTT	.	TRBJ1-3	TRBV6-1	.	17
CSSSLDTGGGYTF	TGTTCCAGCAGCTTAGACACCGGAGGTGGCTACACCTTC	.	TRBJ1-2	TRBV7-9	.	13
CSVGQGTDTEAFF	TGCAGCGTTGGACAGGGCACTGACACTGAAGCTTTCTTT	.	TRBJ1-1	TRBV29-1	TRBD1	13
CAIRLGLAVTNTGELFF	TGTGCCATCAGACTCGGACTAGCGGTAACGAACACCGGGGAGCTGTTTTTT	.	TRBJ2-2	TRBV10-3	TRBD2	17
CATSIGTSGGRELFF	TGTGCCACCAGCATAGGGACTAGCGGGGGGAGGGAGCTGTTTTTT	.	TRBJ2-2	TRBV15	TRBD2	15
CASSIYGGADYGYTF	TGTGCCAGTAGTATTTATGGGGGGGCGGACTATGGCTACACCTTC	.	TRBJ1-2	TRBV19	.	15
CASSLDWTGGTEAFF	TGTGCCAGCAGTTTAGATTGGACAGGAGGCACTGAAGCTTTCTTT	.	TRBJ1-1	TRBV27	TRBD1	15
CASSFDRLYGYTF	TGTGCCAGTAGTTTCGACAGGCTCTACGGCTACACCTTC	.	TRBJ1-2	TRBV19	.	13
CASSEYLDGYTF	TGTGCCAGCAGTGAATATTTAGATGGCTACACCTTC	.	TRBJ1-2	TRBV25-1	.	12
CATTRSWSDYGYTF	TGTGCCACTACTCGTTCATGGTCGGACTATGGCTACACCTTC	.	TRBJ1-2	TRBV7-2	.	14
CSVEVASGLETQYF	TGCAGCGTTGAAGTCGCGTCAGGGTTGGAGACCCAGTACTTC	once	TRBJ2-5	TRBV29-1	.	14
CTAHAEGGNYDYTF	TGCACCGCTCATGCAGAGGGCGGGAACTATGACTACACCTTC	.	TRBJ1-2	TRBV30	.	14
CASSGNPGQGSYNEQFF	TGTGCCAGCAGCGGTAATCCGGGACAGGGCTCCTACAATGAGCAGTTCTTC	.	TRBJ2-1	TRBV9	TRBD1	17
CASSLGQGANTIYF	TGTGCCAGCAGCCTCGGACAGGGGGCAAACACCATATATTTT	.	TRBJ1-3	TRBV6-5	TRBD1	14
CASSLGTGRSGEQYF	TGTGCCAGCAGCTTGGGGACAGGGCGTAGTGGCGAGCAGTACTTC	.	TRBJ2-7	TRBV5-6	TRBD1	15
CASSHRGSNQPQHF	TGTGCCAGCAGCCACAGGGGGAGCAATCAGCCCCAGCATTTT	.	TRBJ1-5	TRBV5-6	TRBD1	14
CASSKLAGVTDTQYF	TGTGCCAGTAGTAAGCTAGCGGGGGTAACAGATACGCAGTATTTT	few	TRBJ2-3	TRBV19	TRBD2	15
CASSYGLAGDTDTQYF	TGTGCCAGCAGTTATGGACTAGCGGGAGACACAGATACGCAGTATTTT	.	TRBJ2-3	TRBV6-6	TRBD2	16
CASSLGQGISYEQYF	TGCGCCAGCAGCTTGGGGCAGGGGATTTCCTACGAGCAGTACTTC	.	TRBJ2-7	TRBV5-1	.	15
CASSLLQGAGEQFF	TGTGCCAGCAGCTTACTACAGGGGGCTGGTGAGCAGTTCTTC	.	TRBJ2-1	TRBV7-9	TRBD1	14
CASRHFSGKGTDTQYF	TGTGCCAGCAGGCATTTTAGCGGGAAAGGCACAGATACGCAGTATTTT	.	TRBJ2-3	TRBV2	TRBD2	16
CASSQVGAGLTDTQYF	TGCGCCAGCAGCCAAGTGGGAGCGGGCCTTACAGATACGCAGTATTTT	.	TRBJ2-3	TRBV4-1	.	16
CASSSDGLAGTDTQYF	TGTGCCAGCAGCTCGGACGGACTAGCGGGAACAGATACGCAGTATTTT	.	TRBJ2-3	TRBV13	TRBD2	16
CASSSTSSNYEQYF	TGTGCCAGCAGCTCGACTTCGAGTAACTACGAGCAGTACTTC	few	TRBJ2-7	TRBV11-3	.	14
CASSLVGAGSTDTQYF	TGTGCCAGCAGCTTAGTTGGGGCAGGCTCCACAGATACGCAGTATTTT	once	TRBJ2-3	TRBV7-9	.	16
CASSRSVGGNTEAFF	TGTGCCAGCAGCCGATCCGTGGGGGGGAACACTGAAGCTTTCTTT	.	TRBJ1-1	TRBV9	.	15
CASSITGQGGEQYF	TGTGCCAGTAGTATCACGGGACAGGGAGGCGAGCAGTACTTC	few	TRBJ2-7	TRBV19	TRBD1	14
CASSQAGTGTNTGELFF	TGTGCCAGCAGCCAGGCTGGGACAGGGACGAACACCGGGGAGCTGTTTTTT	.	TRBJ2-2	TRBV4-2	TRBD1	17
CASSSSRGQDSHEQYF	TGTGCCAGCAGCTCATCTAGGGGACAGGACTCCCACGAGCAGTACTTC	.	TRBJ2-7	TRBV9	TRBD1	16
CASSLAAQGARNEQFF	TGCGCCAGCAGCTTGGCCGCACAGGGGGCGAGGAATGAGCAGTTCTTC	.	TRBJ2-1	TRBV5-1	TRBD1	16